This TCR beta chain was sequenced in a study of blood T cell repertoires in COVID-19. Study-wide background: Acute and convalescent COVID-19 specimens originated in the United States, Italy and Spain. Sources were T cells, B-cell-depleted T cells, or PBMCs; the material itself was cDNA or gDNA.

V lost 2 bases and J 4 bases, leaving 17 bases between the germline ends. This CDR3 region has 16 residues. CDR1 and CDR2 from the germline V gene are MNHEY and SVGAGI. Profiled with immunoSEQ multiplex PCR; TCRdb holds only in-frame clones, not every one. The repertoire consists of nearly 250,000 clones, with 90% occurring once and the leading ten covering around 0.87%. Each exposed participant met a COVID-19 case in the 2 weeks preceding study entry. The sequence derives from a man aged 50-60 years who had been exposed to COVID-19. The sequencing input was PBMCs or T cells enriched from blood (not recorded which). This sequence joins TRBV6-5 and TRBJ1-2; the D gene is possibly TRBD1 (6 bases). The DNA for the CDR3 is TGTGCCAGCAGTTACCCACGGGGGGGCACTCGCTATGGCTACACCTTC. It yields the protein CASSYPRGGTRYGYTF.